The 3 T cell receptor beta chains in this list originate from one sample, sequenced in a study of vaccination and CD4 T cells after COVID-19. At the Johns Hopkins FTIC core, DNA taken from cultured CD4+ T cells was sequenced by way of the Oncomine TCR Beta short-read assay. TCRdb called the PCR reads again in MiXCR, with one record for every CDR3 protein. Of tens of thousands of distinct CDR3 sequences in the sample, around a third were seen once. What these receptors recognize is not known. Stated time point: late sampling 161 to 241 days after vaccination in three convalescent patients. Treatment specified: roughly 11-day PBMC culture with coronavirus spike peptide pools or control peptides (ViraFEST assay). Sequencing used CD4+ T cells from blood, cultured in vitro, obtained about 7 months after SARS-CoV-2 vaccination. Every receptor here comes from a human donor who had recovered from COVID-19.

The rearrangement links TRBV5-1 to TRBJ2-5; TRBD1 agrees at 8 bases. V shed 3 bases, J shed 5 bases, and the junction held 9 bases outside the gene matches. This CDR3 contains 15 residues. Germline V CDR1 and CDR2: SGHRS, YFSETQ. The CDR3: CASSSRTGRMETQYF. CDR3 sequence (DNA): TGCGCCAGCAGCTCCAGGACAGGGCGCATGGAGACCCAGTACTTC.

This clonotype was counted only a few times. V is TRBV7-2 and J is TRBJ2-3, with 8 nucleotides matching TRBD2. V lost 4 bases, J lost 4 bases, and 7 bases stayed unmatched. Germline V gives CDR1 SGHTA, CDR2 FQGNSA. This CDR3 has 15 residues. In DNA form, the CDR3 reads TGTGCCAGCAGCTCCCTCCGGGGGGGCCCAGATACGCAGTATTTT. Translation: CASSSLRGGPDTQYF.

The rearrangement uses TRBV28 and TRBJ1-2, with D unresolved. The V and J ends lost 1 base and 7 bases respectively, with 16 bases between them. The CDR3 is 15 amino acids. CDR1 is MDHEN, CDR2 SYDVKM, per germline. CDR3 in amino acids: CASSLSWVGRTGYTF. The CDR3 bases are TGTGCCAGCAGTTTATCTTGGGTAGGGAGAACTGGCTACACCTTC.